This TCR beta chain was recovered during a study of T cells in Graves' hyperthyroidism and ophthalmopathy. From germline, CDR1 is MNHGY and CDR2 SAAAGT. Trimming shortened V by 0 bases and J by 1 base, and 6 bases separated the two germline ends. The CDR3 sequence is 14 residues long. Template material for amplifying TCR beta CDR3 regions consisted of RNA transcripts. TCR CDR3 underwent first-round RT-PCR with the HTBI primer set. Via MiXCR, TCRdb re-called the multiplex PCR reads, giving one row per CDR3 protein. The data hold about 290,000 distinct CDR3 sequences, with roughly 15% observed a single time. The study based diagnoses on clinical symptoms, serum thyroxine and TRAb, thyroid ultrasound and orbital computed tomography. Sample collection date corresponds to first hyperthyroidism diagnosis, prior to any ophthalmopathy symptoms. This clonotype has a handful of counts. The antigen is unknown.

Study results and caveats: Most thyroid clonotypes expanded above 0.001 were also detected in blood.

The rearrangement uses TRBV6-8 and TRBJ1-2, with unresolved D. The source material was blood. This sequence was found in a woman younger than 45 with Graves' hyperthyroidism that later progressed to Graves' ophthalmopathy. CDR3 in amino acids: CASSYSGSNYGYTF. DNA for the CDR3: TGTGCCAGCAGTTACTCGGGCAGTAACTATGGCTACACCTTC.